This section outlines one T cell receptor (beta chain) sequence together with its context. Its antigen is as yet unknown. The data derive from a study of siplizumab effects on memory and regulatory T cells. The CDR3 covers 15 residues. V lost 5 bases to trimming and J lost 6 bases, with 20 bases between them. Germline CDR1 MDHEN, CDR2 SYDVKM. Whole-study results and caveats: There appeared to be greater diversity in naive T cells than in memory cells, and naive T cells seemed major contributors to the alloresponse.

Produced via immunoSEQ multiplex PCR; TCRdb's table is partial and in-frame only. The sample consists of 100,000 or so clones, around 93% of them appearing once. This TCR was recovered from a human donor in good health. The chain links TRBV28 to TRBJ2-7; possible D gene TRBD1, 5 bases. Material: non-Treg CD4+ T cells sorted from blood. CDR3 residues: CASSIYRNGVGEQYF. DNA of the CDR3: TGTGCCAGCAGTATCTACAGGAATGGGGTGGGCGAGCAGTACTTC. Combining the CDR3 with reference TRBV28 and TRBJ2-7 gives the whole variable domain DVKVTQSSRYLVKRTGEKVFLECVQDMDHENMFWYRQDPGLGLRLIYFSYDVKMKEKGDIPEGYSVSREKKERFSLILESASTNQTSMYLCASSIYRNGVGEQYFGPGTRLTVT.